One and the same sample provided the 4 T cell receptor beta chains below, sequenced in a study of blood T cell repertoires in COVID-19. This table comes from immunoSEQ multiplex PCR, and its TCRdb copy is limited to in-frame clones, with some not included. This table holds around 250,000 clones, roughly 80% found once. Source material: peripheral blood. The receptor set was obtained from a woman between 18 and 30 years old with acute or convalescent COVID-19.

This chain links TRBV7-2 with TRBJ2-7, with a weak D call TRBD1 (6 bases). CDR1 SGHTA and CDR2 FQGNSA come from the germline V gene. V gave up 3 bases and J gave up 5 bases, with 14 bases separating them. CDR3 length: 14 residues. The CDR3 coding sequence is TGTGCCAGCAGCTTCGTCGGGACAAAAAACGAGCAGTACTTC. Its protein product is CASSFVGTKNEQYF.

The chain couples TRBV5-6 to TRBJ2-1; 8 nucleotides align to TRBD2. Trimming took 4 bases from V and 3 from J; bases not matched to a gene: 6. CDR3 length: 15 amino acids. Germline values: CDR1 SGHDT, CDR2 YYEEEE. The CDR3 region is CASSQAGVGYNEQFF. The CDR3, as DNA: TGTGCCAGCAGCCAAGCGGGAGTAGGCTACAATGAGCAGTTCTTC.

The rearrangement links TRBV7-2 to TRBJ1-4; a weak D match, TRBD1 (5 bases). The V gene's germline CDR1 is SGHTA and CDR2 FQGNSA. The V end was cut by 8 bases, the J end by 2 bases, with 12 bases between. The CDR3 has 14 amino acids. In nucleotides, the CDR3 is TGTGCCAGCCGCTGGGCAGGGACTAATGAAAAACTGTTTTTT. This codes for CASRWAGTNEKLFF.

The chain has TRBV29-1 and TRBJ1-1; D ambiguous. The CDR3 is made up of 12 amino acids. Deletions cut 3 bases from V and 1 base from J, with 6 bases between. Germline V CDR1 and CDR2: SQVTM, ANQGSEA. CDR3 nucleotide sequence: TGCAGCGTTGATTTACAGAACACTGAAGCTTTCTTT. Its translation: CSVDLQNTEAFF.